This passage covers 12 T cell receptor beta chains from one sample sequenced in a study of T cell clonality in common variable immunodeficiency (dated by TCRdb to the mid-2010s). The paper's findings and limits, for the study overall: Reportedly, TCRbeta sequences from CVID had fewer deletions and N-nucleotide insertions, and highly modified clones with 13 or more V deletions were absent from CVID.

These TCRs' antigens remain unknown. The library was obtained by the immunoSEQ multiplex PCR assay. This immuneACCESS table, as held by TCRdb, lists in-frame sequences with V and J called but not all clones. Of the missing ones, under half trace to an unresolved V gene in checked studies; the others have no known cause. The sample counts roughly 16,000 clones, each observed more than once. The top ten constitute 13% to 15% of the sample. The specimen sequenced was peripheral blood mononuclear cells. These receptor sequences come from a human donor with common variable immunodeficiency.

This clone is classed as medium-sized. The read ends 3 residues early relative to the CDR3; the germline J gene fills the gap. V and J are TRBV28 and TRBJ1-6, with 8 nucleotides matching TRBD1. Trimming took 6 bases from V and 10 from J; bases not matched to a gene: 5. This CDR3 comprises 13 residues. The germline gives CDR1 MDHEN, CDR2 SYDVKM. The sequenced part of the CDR3 DNA is TGTGCCAGCAGAACAGGGGGTTTATCACCC. This encodes CASRTGGLSP. The full CDR3 sequence reads CASRTGGLSPLHF.

This clone was recorded a few times. The CDR3 end falls 3 residues outside the read, so it is completed with the germline J gene. The chain uses TRBV2 and TRBJ1-6; TRBD1 is a possible D gene (6 bases). Germline CDR1 reads SNHLY; CDR2 reads FYNNEI. The CDR3 is 15 amino acids. Deletions cut 6 bases from V and 6 bases from J, with 15 bases between. This chain's CDR3 is CASRATDSGNSPLHF. The CDR3 bases that were read are TGTGCCAGCAGAGCTACGGACAGTGGTAATTCACCC.

This clone has more than one count but fewer than ten. The read stops 3 residues short of the end of the CDR3; the missing end is completed from the germline J gene. The chain joins TRBV7-8 to TRBJ2-1, with TRBD2 as a possible D gene (6 bases). CDR1 is SGHVS and CDR2 is FQNEAQ in the germline V gene. With 0 bases removed from V and 0 bases from J, the gap between germline ends came to 15 bases. CDR3 length: 18 amino acids. CDR3 DNA (partial): TGTGCCAGCAGCTTAGCATATCGGGGGTCGAGCTCCTACAATGAG. Its translation is CASSLAYRGSSSYNE. The complete CDR3 protein is CASSLAYRGSSSYNEQFF.

Details on this clone: The read comes to an end 3 residues before the CDR3 does, leaving the germline J gene to fill in the end. The V call is TRBV2, the J call TRBJ2-2; 8 bases align to TRBD2. This CDR3 is 15 amino acids long. Germline V gene sequence: CDR1 SNHLY, CDR2 FYNNEI. The V and J ends lost 6 bases and 4 bases, in that order; junction bases with no gene match: 7. CDR3 DNA, as far as it was read: TGTGCCAGCAGGGGAGCGGGGGCTCGCACCGGGGAG. Translation gives CASRGAGARTGE. The full CDR3 reads CASRGAGARTGELFF.

Of note for this clone: The CDR3 end falls 3 residues outside the read, so it is completed with the germline J gene. V and J are TRBV7-3 and TRBJ2-1; tentatively, D is TRBD1 (6 bases). The CDR3 contains 13 residues. The ends were cut back, 5 bases at V and 3 bases at J, with 8 bases in the middle. The V gene's germline CDR1 is SGHTA and CDR2 FQGTGA. The sequenced CDR3 bases are TGTGCCAGCAGCCTACAGGGCTACAATGAG. As protein: CASSLQGYNE. The whole CDR3 sequence reads CASSLQGYNEQFF.

This clone was recorded a few times. Read coverage stops 3 residues before the CDR3 terminus; the germline J gene supplies the remainder. The chain combines TRBV18 with TRBJ2-7; D call uncertain. With 4 bases removed from V and 3 bases from J, the gap between germline ends came to 22 bases. Germline CDR1 reads KGHSH; CDR2 reads LQKENI. This CDR3 contains 17 residues. The CDR3 DNA, read in part, is TGTGCCAGCTCACGCGCCCTGATGGAAGGGCAAGTCTACGAG. Encoded protein: CASSRALMEGQVYE. The whole CDR3 is CASSRALMEGQVYEQYF.

In this sample, this clone turned up a few times. The sequenced fragment ends 3 residues before the CDR3 boundary, so the rest is inferred from the germline J gene. J is TRBJ2-5 and V is TRBV19; TRBD1 matches at 7 bases. J was trimmed by 2 bases and V by 4 bases; bases with no gene match: 7. This CDR3 is built from 15 residues. Per germline, CDR1 LNHDA and CDR2 SQIVND (reference sequence). The sequenced CDR3 bases are TGTGCCAGTAGTAGACAGGGAGTCAGACAAGAGACC. It codes for CASSRQGVRQET. The entire CDR3 sequence reads CASSRQGVRQETQYF.

For this clone: Sequencing ends 3 residues short of the CDR3 end; the germline J gene provides the rest. The chain couples TRBV7-9 to TRBJ1-2, with D perhaps TRBD1 (6 bases). V was cut by 5 bases and J by 7 bases, with 14 bases left in between. Germline assignment: CDR1 SEHNR and CDR2 FQNEAQ (reference sequence). The CDR3 length is 13 residues. The chain's CDR3 is CASSGNRVGGYTF. Incomplete CDR3 DNA: TGTGCCAGCAGCGGCAACAGGGTGGGTGGC.

This clone appeared many times. Read sequence stops 3 residues before the CDR3 end, and the germline J gene provides the missing end. The chain links TRBV19 to TRBJ2-1; 10 bases fit TRBD2. V shed 2 bases and J 2 bases; nucleotides not matched to a gene: 3. The CDR3 runs 16 residues. Germline CDR1 reads LNHDA; CDR2 reads SQIVND (reference sequence). The CDR3 sequence is CASSILAGAPYNEQFF. The DNA read from the CDR3 is TGTGCCAGTAGTATACTAGCGGGGGCCCCCTACAATGAG.

The table lists this clone with many counts. The missing CDR3 end, 3 residues past where the read stops, is filled in from the germline J gene. V and J are TRBV19 and TRBJ2-2, with TRBD2 matching 8 bases. J gave up 1 base and V 8 bases, and 6 bases lay outside the gene matches. The CDR3 has 15 amino acids. Germline values: CDR1 LNHDA, CDR2 SQIVND (reference sequence). The DNA read from the CDR3 is TGTGCCAGTTCCCGGCGGGGGGAGAACACCGGGGAG. This encodes CASSRRGENTGE. The CDR3 in full is CASSRRGENTGELFF.

This clone has only a few counts. The missing CDR3 end, 3 residues past where the read stops, is filled in from the germline J gene. This sequence joins TRBV30 and TRBJ1-6, with TRBD1 matching over 9 bases. The CDR3 runs 12 residues. CDR1 is GTSNPN, CDR2 SVGIG, per germline (reference sequence). CDR3 DNA, as far as it was read: TGTGCCTGGTCGGGACAGGGATTAGCC. It is translated as CAWSGQGLA. The whole CDR3 reads CAWSGQGLALHF.

Points on this clone: The CDR3 extends 3 residues past the end of the read, so its final part is completed from the germline J gene. The chain carries TRBV18 and TRBJ2-5; the match to TRBD1 covers 9 bases. This CDR3 contains 13 residues. J lost 5 bases, V lost 3 bases, and 1 base had no gene match. Germline assignment: CDR1 KGHSH and CDR2 LQKENI. Here the CDR3 reads CASSPGQGETQYF. The CDR3 DNA, read in part, is TGTGCCAGCTCACCGGGACAGGGTGAGACC.